Listed below are T cell receptor beta chains from one sample, sequenced in a study of blood T cells in healthy people across ages. TCRdb re-called the 5' RACE reads through MiXCR, storing one row per CDR3 protein. The table includes roughly 680,000 distinct CDR3 sequences, around 49% detected once. Sequences were obtained from blood. All receptors derive from a woman in her fifties or sixties in good health. CDR3s include the opening cysteine and the closing phenylalanine or tryptophan. The D gene is left open where the match is weak. Rows give clone size only sometimes, using once, few, many, or a class for an expanded clone.

CASSLGAGTNYGYTF,TGTGCCAGCAGCTTAGGTGCCGGGACTAACTATGGCTACACCTTC,.,TRBJ1-2,.,TRBV13
CASSSWPQETQYF,TGTGCCAGCAGCTCGTGGCCTCAAGAGACCCAGTACTTC,.,TRBJ2-5,.,TRBV5-6
CAISWGQGRSGYTF,TGTGCCATCAGCTGGGGACAGGGAAGAAGTGGCTACACCTTC,TRBD1,TRBJ1-2,.,TRBV10-3
CASSLSKPQWYNEQFF,TGTGCCAGCAGTTTATCGAAGCCGCAATGGTACAATGAGCAGTTCTTC,.,TRBJ2-1,.,TRBV27
CASSISRDRGHSGANVLTF,TGTGCCAGCAGCATATCCCGGGACAGGGGGCATTCTGGGGCCAACGTCCTGACTTTC,TRBD1,TRBJ2-6,few,TRBV9
CASSWGTSGRTYEQYF,TGTGCCAGCAGTTGGGGGACTAGCGGCAGGACCTACGAGCAGTACTTC,TRBD2,TRBJ2-7,few,TRBV28
CAIRMDSSYNEQFF,TGTGCCATCAGAATGGACAGTTCCTACAATGAGCAGTTCTTC,.,TRBJ2-1,many,TRBV10-3
CSARSTTGYSNEKLFF,TGCAGTGCTAGGAGTACAACGGGGTACTCTAATGAAAAACTGTTTTTT,.,TRBJ1-4,.,TRBV20-1
CSVASNEQFF,TGCAGCGTTGCAAGTAATGAGCAGTTCTTC,.,TRBJ2-1,many,TRBV29-1
CASSGTGGRYEQYF,TGTGCCAGCAGCGGGACAGGGGGACGCTACGAGCAGTACTTC,TRBD1,TRBJ2-7,few,TRBV7-2
CARTADGYEQYF,TGTGCCAGGACTGCGGACGGCTACGAGCAGTACTTC,.,TRBJ2-7,.,TRBV28
CASSLRANTDTQYF,TGTGCCAGCAGCTTAAGGGCGAACACAGATACGCAGTATTTT,.,TRBJ2-3,many,TRBV13
CASSQDPRLGIYEQYF,TGTGCCAGCAGCCAAGATCCTAGACTAGGTATCTACGAGCAGTACTTC,.,TRBJ2-7,.,TRBV14
CASSPPGQAGGYTF,TGTGCCAGCTCACCACCGGGACAGGCGGGCGGCTACACCTTC,TRBD1,TRBJ1-2,once,TRBV18
CASSHLTTDEKLFF,TGTGCCAGCAGCCACCTCACGACCGATGAAAAACTGTTTTTT,.,TRBJ1-4,.,TRBV3-1
CSVAGTSGMGEQFF,TGCAGCGTCGCCGGGACTAGCGGGATGGGTGAGCAGTTCTTC,TRBD2,TRBJ2-1,few,TRBV29-1
CASSQLSGTEAFF,TGTGCCAGCAGCCAATTATCCGGGACTGAAGCTTTCTTT,.,TRBJ1-1,.,TRBV3-1
CASSLGGIIYGYTF,TGTGCCAGCAGCTTAGGGGGGATCATCTATGGCTACACCTTC,.,TRBJ1-2,.,TRBV7-2
CAISGTDTQYF,TGTGCCATCAGTGGCACAGATACGCAGTATTTT,.,TRBJ2-3,few,TRBV10-3
CASSPTGLPSYDYTF,TGTGCCAGCAGCCCAACAGGGCTCCCTTCCTACGACTACACCTTC,.,TRBJ1-2,.,TRBV14
CASSPVYNEQFF,TGTGCCAGCAGCCCCGTTTACAATGAGCAGTTCTTC,.,TRBJ2-1,few,TRBV7-9
CASSLEGEDTQYF,TGTGCCAGCAGTTTGGAGGGGGAGGATACGCAGTATTTT,.,TRBJ2-3,.,TRBV6-1